The T cell receptor (beta chain) described here comes from a study of T cells after yellow fever vaccination. The sample holds a few counts of this clonotype. A 5'RACE template-switching step, the method used to make TCR cDNA, added a universal primer site and UMIs. TCRdb itself ran the 5' RACE reads through MiXCR, one entry per CDR3 protein. The repertoire has 600,000 to 750,000 distinct CDR3 sequences, 9% to 15% of them found once; the top ten carry about 15%. The sample here was PBMCs, taken on the day of the yellow fever booster vaccination. The receptor comes from a man younger than 45 who received the YFV17D yellow fever vaccine.

The CDR3 DNA follows: TGCAGCGTTGTTGGGAATAAACAGGGGATCAGCACAGATACGCAGTATTTT. This gives the protein CSVVGNKQGISTDTQYF. The chain carries TRBV29-1 and TRBJ2-3; the match to TRBD1 covers 7 bases. Trimming at V came to 4 bases and at J to 0 bases, leaving 13 bases not matched to a gene. Germline V gene data show CDR1 as SQVTM and CDR2 as ANQGSEA. The CDR3 has 17 residues.